Only a few counts were recorded for the clone carrying this T cell receptor beta chain. Its antigen is not identified. CD45RO-negative, CCR7-selected cells formed the naive CD8 fraction, which excluded terminally differentiated effector memory CD45RA+ cells. This record comes from a study of shared clonotypes between healthy human individuals. The CDR3 length is 15 residues. Per germline, CDR1 MNHEY and CDR2 SVGAGI. Trimming pared 5 bases from V and 3 bases from J, leaving 14 bases between. Study-wide results and limits: Sharing across a few donors was seen in 4% to 5.5% of naive CD4 clonotypes.

Here immunoSEQ multiplex PCR was the method, and the copy in TCRdb shows in-frame clones only, minus some. Of more than 2 million clones in the sample, around 93% were seen once. The gene calls are TRBV6-5 and TRBJ1-5, with D perhaps TRBD1 (6 bases). This receptor was identified in a man between 18 and 29 years old in good health. Some clones in this sample may be carry-over from other donors' samples. Sequencing used naive CD8+ T cells from PBMCs. CDR3 sequence (DNA): TGTGCCAGCAGTCCCTCAGGGGAGAACAATCAGCCCCAGCATTTT. It is translated as CASSPSGENNQPQHF.